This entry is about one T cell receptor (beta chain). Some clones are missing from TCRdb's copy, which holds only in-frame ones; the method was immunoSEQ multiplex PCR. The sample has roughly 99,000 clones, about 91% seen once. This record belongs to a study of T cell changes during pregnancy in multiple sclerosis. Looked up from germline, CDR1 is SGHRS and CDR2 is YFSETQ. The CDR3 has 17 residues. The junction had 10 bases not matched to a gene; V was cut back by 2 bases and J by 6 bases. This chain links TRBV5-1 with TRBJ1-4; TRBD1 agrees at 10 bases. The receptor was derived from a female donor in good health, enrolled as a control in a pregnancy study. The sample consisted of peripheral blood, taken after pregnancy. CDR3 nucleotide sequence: TGCGCCAGCAGCTTAGGGCCTACCGGGACAGGGGATGAAAAACTGTTTTTT. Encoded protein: CASSLGPTGTGDEKLFF.